The TCR beta chain described here comes from a study of T cell responses to AZD1222 COVID-19 vaccine. The CDR3 loop spans 15 amino acids. The V end lost 0 bases, the J end lost 5 bases, and 8 bases lay between the germline ends. In germline, CDR1 is ENHRY, CDR2 SYGVKD. Libraries were prepared by immunoSEQ multiplex PCR; TCRdb keeps only in-frame clonotypes and omits some of them. In the table there are 100,000 to 150,000 clones, roughly 89% of which are singletons. This clonotype was sampled from an adult in good health. The rearrangement uses TRBV10-3 and TRBJ1-6; no clear D gene. The specimen was peripheral blood, collected on day 0 of AZD1222 vaccination. The CDR3 nucleotides read TGTGCCATCAGTGAGTCGCCAGGACATAATTCACCCCTCCACTTT. Translation gives CAISESPGHNSPLHF.